A single sample gave rise to the 15 T cell receptor beta chains below, sequenced in a study of T cell repertoires in cytomegalovirus infection. A single record per CDR3 protein comes from TCRdb applying MiXCR to the reads. This sample carries a few hundred thousand distinct CDR3 sequences, about 25% of them seen once, and the ten largest clones take 10% to 15%. These receptors have no identified antigens. Sequenced material: cultured PBMCs, taken from culture after CMV antigen stimulation. The receptors derive from a human donor in good health (CMV status not recorded). Some clones in this sample may be carry-over from other donors' samples.

The chain carries TRBV6-8 and TRBJ1-1; D not certain. Trimming cost V 0 bases and J 4 bases, with 18 bases left between them. This CDR3 has 17 residues. Germline V CDR1 and CDR2: MNHGY, SAAAGT. The CDR3 is CASSYSFGRVSGTEAFF. CDR3 in DNA: TGTGCCAGCAGTTACTCTTTCGGGAGGGTTTCGGGCACTGAAGCTTTCTTT.

This clonotype has just a few counts. The chain carries TRBV6-2 or TRBV6-3 and TRBJ2-7, with 7 nucleotides matching TRBD2. CDR1 is MNHEY and CDR2 is SVGEGT in the germline V gene. The V gene end was trimmed by 4 bases and the J gene end by 4 bases; junction bases not matched to a gene: 10. CDR3 length: 15 amino acids. In DNA form, the CDR3 reads TGTGCCAGCAGTTCCGGGGCTAGCGGAACATACGAGCAGTACGTC. It translates to CASSSGASGTYEQYV.

This clonotype was counted ten times or more. The chain recombines TRBV7-8 with TRBJ2-3; no reliable D call. Germline V CDR1 and CDR2: SGHVS, FQNEAQ. The CDR3 runs to 15 residues. The V end was cut by 1 base, the J end by 2 bases, with 10 bases between. The CDR3 loop is CASSLVPESTDTQYF. As DNA, the CDR3 is TGTGCCAGCAGCTTAGTCCCGGAGTCCACAGATACGCAGTATTTT.

This clonotype was recorded a few times. This sequence joins TRBV2 and TRBJ1-4; D is possibly TRBD1 (5 bases). Trimming stripped 7 bases from V and 7 bases from J, with 16 bases between. The CDR3 length is 14 residues. Germline values: CDR1 SNHLY, CDR2 FYNNEI. CDR3 in amino acids: CASKDTSWVEKLFF. As DNA, the CDR3 is TGTGCCAGCAAGGACACCTCTTGGGTTGAAAAACTGTTTTTT.

This clonotype occurred many times. This chain links TRBV7-2 with TRBJ2-1, with 13 bases lining up with TRBD2. CDR1 and CDR2 from the germline V gene are SGHTA and FQGNSA. With 5 bases clipped from V and 0 bases from J, the junction kept 7 bases outside the gene matches. This CDR3 has 18 amino acids. Here the CDR3 reads CASSPWTSGSYSYNEQFF. The CDR3 region has the DNA TGTGCCAGCAGCCCGTGGACTAGCGGGAGCTACTCCTACAATGAGCAGTTCTTC.

The chain recombines TRBV5-4 with TRBJ2-7, with unresolved D. The V and J ends lost 3 bases and 3 bases respectively, with 10 bases between them. This CDR3 has 13 residues. CDR1 is SGHNT and CDR2 is YYREEE in the germline V gene (reference sequence). For the CDR3, the DNA is TGTGCCAGCAGCTCCCCAGTCAGCTACGAGCAGTACTTC. As protein: CASSSPVSYEQYF.

The chain employs TRBV7-9 and TRBJ1-1, with 10 bases lining up with TRBD1. The CDR3 is 15 amino acids. The junction had 2 bases not matched to a gene; V was cut back by 3 bases and J by 1 base. CDR1 and CDR2 (germline): SEHNR, FQNEAQ (reference sequence). CDR3 coding DNA: TGTGCCAGCAGCTTGGGACAGGGGTCGAACACTGAAGCTTTCTTT. Translating it yields CASSLGQGSNTEAFF.

The CDR3, as DNA: TGCGCCAGCAGCCAAGATCCATACCGGGAGACCCAGTACTTC. Protein product: CASSQDPYRETQYF. This chain connects TRBV4-1 to TRBJ2-5; no definite D call. Deletions cut 0 bases from V and 5 bases from J, with 10 bases between. The length of the CDR3 is 14 residues. Per the germline V gene, CDR1 is MGHRA and CDR2 is YSYEKL.

V gene TRBV3-1 combines with J gene TRBJ2-7; 10 bases fit TRBD1. V was pared by 6 bases and J by 3 bases, with 8 bases of the junction left unmatched. The CDR3 covers 15 residues. Germline CDR1 reads LGHDT; CDR2 reads YNNKEL (reference sequence). DNA of the CDR3: TGTGCCAGCAGTCCCGGGACAGGGGCTTTCTACGAGCAGTACTTC. Its protein is CASSPGTGAFYEQYF.

This chain links TRBV11-3 with TRBJ1-1, with TRBD1 identical over 8 bases. Germline lookup yields CDR1 SGHNT and CDR2 YENEEA. V lost 3 bases and J lost 4; bases outside the gene matches: 7. This CDR3 comprises 15 residues. The CDR3 is CASSFTTGAVTEAFF. The DNA of the CDR3 is TGTGCCAGCAGCTTCACGACAGGGGCTGTCACTGAAGCTTTCTTT.

This clonotype was seen more than once but under ten times. The chain is built from TRBV19 and TRBJ1-5, with D unresolved. The CDR3 runs to 11 residues. The V end lost 4 bases, the J end lost 7 bases, and 5 bases lay between the germline ends. The V gene's germline CDR1 is LNHDA and CDR2 SQIVND (reference sequence). The CDR3 here is CASSTEQPQHF. The CDR3 region has the DNA TGTGCCAGTAGTACTGAACAGCCCCAGCATTTT. The whole variable domain, filled in from reference TRBV19 and TRBJ1-5, reads DGGITQSPKYLFRKEGQNVTLSCEQNLNHDAMYWYRQDPGQGLRLIYYSQIVNDFQKGDIAEGYSVSREKKESFPLTVTSAQKNPTAFYLCASSTEQPQHFGDGTRLSIL.

This clonotype was recorded once. This sequence joins TRBV6-5 and TRBJ2-1; the match to TRBD2 covers 10 bases. The CDR3 loop spans 17 amino acids. Germline trimming cut 0 bases from V and 4 bases from J; bases unmatched to any gene: 6. Germline V gives CDR1 MNHEY, CDR2 SVGAGI. The CDR3 loop is CASSYSSGRGPYNEQFF. CDR3 in DNA: TGTGCCAGCAGTTACTCGAGCGGGAGGGGTCCTTACAATGAGCAGTTCTTC.

The rearrangement joins TRBV6-2 or TRBV6-3 to TRBJ2-1; 7 positions agree with TRBD2. V shed 4 bases and J 3 bases; nucleotides not matched to a gene: 9. This CDR3 has 16 residues. Germline CDR1 and CDR2: MNHEY and SVGEGT. The CDR3 nucleotides are TGTGCCAGCAGTTCCTCGACTAGCAGGCTCTACAATGAGCAGTTCTTC. Its protein is CASSSSTSRLYNEQFF.

This clonotype was observed at least ten times. J is TRBJ2-7 and V is TRBV7-2; D is unresolved. The V gene lost 5 bases and the J gene lost 5 bases, with 22 bases spanning the gap. The CDR3 has 16 residues. Germline V gives CDR1 SGHTA, CDR2 FQGNSA. For the CDR3, the DNA is TGTGCCAGCAGCCTACGCTCCGGTACGCAAAAGAACGAGCAGTACTTC. Translated, it gives CASSLRSGTQKNEQYF.

At least ten counts were recorded for this clonotype. The genes are TRBV7-2 and TRBJ2-2; TRBD2 matches at 13 bases. This CDR3 has 17 amino acids. The germline gives CDR1 SGHTA, CDR2 FQGNSA. Trimming cost V 0 bases and J 6 bases; bases outside gene matches: 4. Here the CDR3 DNA reads TGTGCCAGCAGCTTAGCCACTAGCGGGGGGGGACCCGGGGAGCTGTTTTTT. It encodes CASSLATSGGGPGELFF.